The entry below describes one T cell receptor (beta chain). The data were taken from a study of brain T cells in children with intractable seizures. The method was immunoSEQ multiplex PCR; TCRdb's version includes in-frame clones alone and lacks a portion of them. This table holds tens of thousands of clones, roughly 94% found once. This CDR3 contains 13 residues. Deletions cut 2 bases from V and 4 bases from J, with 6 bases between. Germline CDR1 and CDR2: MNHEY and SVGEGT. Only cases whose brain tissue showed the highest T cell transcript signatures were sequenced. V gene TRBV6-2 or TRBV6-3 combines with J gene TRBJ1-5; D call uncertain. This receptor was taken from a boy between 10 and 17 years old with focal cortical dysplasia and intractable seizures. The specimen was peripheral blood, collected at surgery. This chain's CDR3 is CASSYKGNQPQHF. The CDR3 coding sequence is TGTGCCAGCAGTTACAAGGGTAATCAGCCCCAGCATTTT.